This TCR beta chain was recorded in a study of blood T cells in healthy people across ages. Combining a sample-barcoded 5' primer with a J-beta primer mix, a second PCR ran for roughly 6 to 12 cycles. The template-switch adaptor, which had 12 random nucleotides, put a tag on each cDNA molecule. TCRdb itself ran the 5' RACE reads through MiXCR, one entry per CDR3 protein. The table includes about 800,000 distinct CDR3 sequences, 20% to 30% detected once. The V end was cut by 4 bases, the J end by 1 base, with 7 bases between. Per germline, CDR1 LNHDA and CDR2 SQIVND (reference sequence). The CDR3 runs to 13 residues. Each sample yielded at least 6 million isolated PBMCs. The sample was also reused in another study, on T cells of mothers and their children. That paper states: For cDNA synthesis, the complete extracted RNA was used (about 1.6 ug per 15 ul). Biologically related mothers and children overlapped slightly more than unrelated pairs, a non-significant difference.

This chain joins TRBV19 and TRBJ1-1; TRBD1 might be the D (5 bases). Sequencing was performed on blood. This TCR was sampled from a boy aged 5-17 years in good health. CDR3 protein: CASSTDRNTEAFF. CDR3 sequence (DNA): TGTGCCAGTAGTACAGACAGGAACACTGAAGCTTTCTTT.